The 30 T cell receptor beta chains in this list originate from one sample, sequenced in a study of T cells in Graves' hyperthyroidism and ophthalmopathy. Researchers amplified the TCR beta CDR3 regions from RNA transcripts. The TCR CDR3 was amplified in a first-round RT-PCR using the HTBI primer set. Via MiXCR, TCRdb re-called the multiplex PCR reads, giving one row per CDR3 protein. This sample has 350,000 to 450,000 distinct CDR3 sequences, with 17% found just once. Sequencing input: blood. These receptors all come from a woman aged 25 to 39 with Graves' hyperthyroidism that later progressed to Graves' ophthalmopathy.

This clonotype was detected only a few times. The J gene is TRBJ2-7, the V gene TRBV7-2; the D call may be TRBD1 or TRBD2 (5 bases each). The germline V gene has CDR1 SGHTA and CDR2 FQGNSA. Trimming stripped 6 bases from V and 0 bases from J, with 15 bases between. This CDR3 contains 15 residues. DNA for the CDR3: TGTGCCAGCAGTCTAGGGACCGTGAGCTCCTACGAGCAGTACTTC. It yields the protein CASSLGTVSSYEQYF.

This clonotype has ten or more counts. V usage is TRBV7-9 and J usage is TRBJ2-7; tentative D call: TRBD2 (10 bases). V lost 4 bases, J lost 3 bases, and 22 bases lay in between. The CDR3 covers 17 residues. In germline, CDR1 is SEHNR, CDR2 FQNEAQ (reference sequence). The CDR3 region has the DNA TGTGCCAGCAGCTCGGGACAGGGTGGACTAGCGGACTACGAGCAGTACTTC. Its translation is CASSSGQGGLADYEQYF. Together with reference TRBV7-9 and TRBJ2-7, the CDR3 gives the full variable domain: DTGVSQNPRHKITKRGQNVTFRCDPISEHNRLYWYRQTLGQGPEFLTYFQNEAQLEKSRLLSDRFSAERPKGSFSTLEIQRTEQGDSAMYLCASSSGQGGLADYEQYFGPGTRLTVT.

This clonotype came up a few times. CDR3 in DNA: TGTGCCAGCAGCGTTAGTTGGAACACTGAAGCTTTCTTT. Encoded protein: CASSVSWNTEAFF. The J gene is TRBJ1-1, the V gene TRBV7-9; D gene ambiguous. The CDR3 loop spans 13 amino acids. V lost 5 bases, J lost 1 base, and 8 bases lay in between. CDR1 SEHNR and CDR2 FQNEAQ come from the germline V gene (reference sequence).

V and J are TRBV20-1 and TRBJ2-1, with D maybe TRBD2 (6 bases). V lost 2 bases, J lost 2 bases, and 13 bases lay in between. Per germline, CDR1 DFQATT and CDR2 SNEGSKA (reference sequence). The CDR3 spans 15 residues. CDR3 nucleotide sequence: TGCAGTGCTAGAAATGACACTAGCCCCTACAATGAGCAGTTCTTC. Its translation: CSARNDTSPYNEQFF.

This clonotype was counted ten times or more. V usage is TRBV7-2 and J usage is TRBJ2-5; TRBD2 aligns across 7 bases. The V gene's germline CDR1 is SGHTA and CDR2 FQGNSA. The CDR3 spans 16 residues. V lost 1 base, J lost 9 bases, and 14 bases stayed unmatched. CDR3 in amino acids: CASSLDGRATRLAQYF. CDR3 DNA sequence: TGTGCCAGCAGCTTAGATGGGAGGGCTACCCGTCTCGCCCAGTACTTC.

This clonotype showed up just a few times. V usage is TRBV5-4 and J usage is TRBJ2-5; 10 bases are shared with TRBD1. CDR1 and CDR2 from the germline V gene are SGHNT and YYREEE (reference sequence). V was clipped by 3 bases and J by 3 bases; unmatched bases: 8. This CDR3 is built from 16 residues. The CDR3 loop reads CASSSGTGAGEETQYF. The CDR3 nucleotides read TGTGCCAGCAGCTCCGGGACAGGGGCCGGAGAAGAGACCCAGTACTTC.

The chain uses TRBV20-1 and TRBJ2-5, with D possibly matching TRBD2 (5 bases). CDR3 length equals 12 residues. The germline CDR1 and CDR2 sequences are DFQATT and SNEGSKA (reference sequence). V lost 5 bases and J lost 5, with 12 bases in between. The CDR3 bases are TGCAGTGCTCGAGGGCTGGAGGAGACCCAGTACTTC. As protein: CSARGLEETQYF.

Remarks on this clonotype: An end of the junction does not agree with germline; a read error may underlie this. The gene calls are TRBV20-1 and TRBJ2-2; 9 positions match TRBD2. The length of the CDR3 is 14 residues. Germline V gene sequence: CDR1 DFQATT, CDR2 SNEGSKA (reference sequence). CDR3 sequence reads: CSADAGGLAGELFF. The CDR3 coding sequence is TGCAGTGCGGATGCGGGGGGGCTCGCGGGGGAACTGTTTTTT.

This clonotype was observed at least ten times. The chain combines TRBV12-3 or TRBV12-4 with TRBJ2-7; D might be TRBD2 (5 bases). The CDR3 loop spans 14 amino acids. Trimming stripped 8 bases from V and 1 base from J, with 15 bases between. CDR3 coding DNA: TGTGCCAGCTCGTCTTCGGGATCTTCCTACGAGCAGTACTTC. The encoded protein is CASSSSGSSYEQYF.

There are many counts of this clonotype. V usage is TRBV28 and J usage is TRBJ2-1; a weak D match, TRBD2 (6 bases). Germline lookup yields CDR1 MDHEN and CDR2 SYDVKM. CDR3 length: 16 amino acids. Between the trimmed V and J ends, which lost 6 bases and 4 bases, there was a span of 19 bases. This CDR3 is CASSGGPHYNYNEQFF. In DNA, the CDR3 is TGTGCCAGCAGCGGAGGGCCCCATTATAATTACAATGAGCAGTTCTTC.

CDR3 nucleotide sequence: TGTGCCAAGGGACAGTCCTACAATGAGCAGTTCTTC. Translating it yields CAKGQSYNEQFF. The chain employs TRBV6-1 and TRBJ2-1; 7 bases match TRBD1. V dropped 10 bases and J dropped 1; count of bases not matched to a gene: 1. CDR3 length equals 12 residues. Germline CDR1 is MNHNS and CDR2 is SASEGT.

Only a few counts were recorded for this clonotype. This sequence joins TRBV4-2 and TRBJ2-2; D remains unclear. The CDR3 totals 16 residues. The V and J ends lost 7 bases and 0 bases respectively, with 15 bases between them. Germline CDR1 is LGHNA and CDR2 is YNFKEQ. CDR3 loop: CASTETPAPNTGELFF. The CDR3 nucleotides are TGTGCCAGCACGGAAACCCCGGCCCCGAACACCGGGGAGCTGTTTTTT.

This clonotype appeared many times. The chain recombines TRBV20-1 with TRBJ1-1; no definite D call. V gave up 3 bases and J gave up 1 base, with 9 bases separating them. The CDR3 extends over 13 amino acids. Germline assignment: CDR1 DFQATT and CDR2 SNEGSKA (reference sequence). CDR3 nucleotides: TGCAGTGCTAGGGAAGTAGAGAACACTGAAGCTTTCTTT. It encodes CSAREVENTEAFF.

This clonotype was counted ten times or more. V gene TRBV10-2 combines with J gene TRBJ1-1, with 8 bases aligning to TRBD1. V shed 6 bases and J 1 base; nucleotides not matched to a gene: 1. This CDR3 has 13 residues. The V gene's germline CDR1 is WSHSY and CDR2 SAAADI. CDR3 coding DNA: TGCGCCAGCAGCGGACAGGGGAACACTGAAGCTTTCTTT. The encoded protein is CASSGQGNTEAFF.

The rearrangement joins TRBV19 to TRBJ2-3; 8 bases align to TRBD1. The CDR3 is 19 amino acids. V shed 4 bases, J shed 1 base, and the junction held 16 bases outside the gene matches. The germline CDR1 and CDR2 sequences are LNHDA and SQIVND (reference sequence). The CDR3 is CASSTTPGQEPRGTDTQYF. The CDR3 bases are TGTGCCAGTAGTACCACCCCGGGACAGGAGCCTCGAGGCACAGATACGCAGTATTTT. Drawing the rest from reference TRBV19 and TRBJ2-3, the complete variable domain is DGGITQSPKYLFRKEGQNVTLSCEQNLNHDAMYWYRQDPGQGLRLIYYSQIVNDFQKGDIAEGYSVSREKKESFPLTVTSAQKNPTAFYLCASSTTPGQEPRGTDTQYFGPGTRLTVL.

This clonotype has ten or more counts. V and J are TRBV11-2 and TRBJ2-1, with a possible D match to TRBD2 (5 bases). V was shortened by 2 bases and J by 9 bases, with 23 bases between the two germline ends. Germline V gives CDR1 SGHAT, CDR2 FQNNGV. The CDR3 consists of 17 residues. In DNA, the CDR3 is TGTGCCAGCAGCTTACCCCTCCCTTCCCTGGAGAGCGGTGAGCAGTTCTTC. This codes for CASSLPLPSLESGEQFF.

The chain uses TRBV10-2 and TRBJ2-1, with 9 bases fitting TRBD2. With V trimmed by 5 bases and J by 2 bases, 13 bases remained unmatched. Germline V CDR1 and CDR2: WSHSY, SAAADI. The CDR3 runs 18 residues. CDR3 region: CASSFGPGREGPYNEQFF. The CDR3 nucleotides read TGCGCCAGCAGTTTCGGCCCGGGGCGGGAGGGCCCCTACAATGAGCAGTTCTTC.

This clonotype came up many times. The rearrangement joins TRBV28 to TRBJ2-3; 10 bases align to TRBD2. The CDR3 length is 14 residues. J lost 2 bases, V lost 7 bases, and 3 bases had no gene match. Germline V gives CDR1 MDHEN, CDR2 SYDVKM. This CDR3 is CASTTSGSTDTQYF. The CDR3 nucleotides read TGTGCCAGCACGACTAGCGGGTCCACAGATACGCAGTATTTT.

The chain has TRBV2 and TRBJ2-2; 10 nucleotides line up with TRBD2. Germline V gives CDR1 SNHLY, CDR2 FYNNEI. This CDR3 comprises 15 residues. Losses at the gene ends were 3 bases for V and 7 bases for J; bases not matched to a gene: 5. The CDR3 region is CASSDASGRHGELFF. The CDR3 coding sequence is TGTGCCAGCAGTGACGCTAGCGGGAGACACGGGGAGCTGTTTTTT.

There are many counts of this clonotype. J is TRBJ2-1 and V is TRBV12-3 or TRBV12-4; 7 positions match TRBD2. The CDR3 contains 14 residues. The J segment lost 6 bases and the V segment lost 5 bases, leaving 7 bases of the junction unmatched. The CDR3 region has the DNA TGTGCCAGCAGTCGACTAGCTTTAATCAATGAGCAGTTCTTC. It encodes CASSRLALINEQFF.

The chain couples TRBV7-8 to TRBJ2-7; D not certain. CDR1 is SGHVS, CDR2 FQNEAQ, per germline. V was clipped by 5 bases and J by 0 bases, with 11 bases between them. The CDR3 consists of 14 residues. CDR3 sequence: CASSLSGDSYEQYF. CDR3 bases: TGTGCCAGCAGCCTTAGTGGTGACTCCTACGAGCAGTACTTC. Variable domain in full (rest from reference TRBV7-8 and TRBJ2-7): GAGVSQSPRYKVAKRGQDVALRCDPISGHVSLFWYQQALGQGPEFLTYFQNEAQLDKSGLPSDRFFAERPEGSVSTLKIQRTQQEDSAVYLCASSLSGDSYEQYFGPGTRLTVT.

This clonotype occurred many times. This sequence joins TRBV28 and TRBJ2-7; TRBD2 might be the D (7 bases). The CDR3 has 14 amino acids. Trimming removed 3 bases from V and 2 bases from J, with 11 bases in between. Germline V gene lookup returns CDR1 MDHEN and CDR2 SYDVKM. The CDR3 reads CASSLGGATYEQYF. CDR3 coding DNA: TGTGCCAGCAGTTTGGGGGGGGCCACCTACGAGCAGTACTTC.

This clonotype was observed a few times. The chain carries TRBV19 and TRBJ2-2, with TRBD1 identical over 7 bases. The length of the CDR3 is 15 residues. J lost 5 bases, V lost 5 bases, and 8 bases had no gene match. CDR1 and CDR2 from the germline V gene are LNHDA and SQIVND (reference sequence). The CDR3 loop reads CASSHFDRVTGELFF. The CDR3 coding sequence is TGTGCCAGTAGTCACTTTGACAGGGTTACCGGGGAGCTGTTTTTT.

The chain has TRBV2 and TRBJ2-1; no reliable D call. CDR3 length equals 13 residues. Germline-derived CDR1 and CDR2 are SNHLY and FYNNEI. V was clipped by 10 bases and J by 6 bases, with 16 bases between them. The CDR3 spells CATARPFINEQFF. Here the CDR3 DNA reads TGTGCCACAGCCAGGCCCTTCATCAATGAGCAGTTCTTC.

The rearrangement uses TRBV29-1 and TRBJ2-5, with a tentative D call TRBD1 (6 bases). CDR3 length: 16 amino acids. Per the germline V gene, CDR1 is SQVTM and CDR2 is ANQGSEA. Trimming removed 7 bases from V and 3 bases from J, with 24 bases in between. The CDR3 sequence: CSDVFLGPGVKETQYF. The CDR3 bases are TGCAGCGATGTATTCTTAGGGCCAGGGGTAAAAGAGACCCAGTACTTC.

The CDR3 DNA sequence: TGCGCCAGCAGGAGTAGCGGGGGCACAGATACGCAGTATTTT. It encodes CASRSSGGTDTQYF. V and J are TRBV5-1 and TRBJ2-3; TRBD2 matches 8 bases. This CDR3 comprises 14 residues. The trim removed 5 bases at V and 1 base at J, leaving 3 bases unmatched. The germline V gene has CDR1 SGHRS and CDR2 YFSETQ.

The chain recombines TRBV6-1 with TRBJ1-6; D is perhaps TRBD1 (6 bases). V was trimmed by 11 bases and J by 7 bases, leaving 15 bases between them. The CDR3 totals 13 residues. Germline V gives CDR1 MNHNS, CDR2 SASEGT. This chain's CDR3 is CASLIGGNSPLHF. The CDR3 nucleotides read TGTGCCTCCCTAATAGGGGGGAATTCACCCCTCCACTTT.

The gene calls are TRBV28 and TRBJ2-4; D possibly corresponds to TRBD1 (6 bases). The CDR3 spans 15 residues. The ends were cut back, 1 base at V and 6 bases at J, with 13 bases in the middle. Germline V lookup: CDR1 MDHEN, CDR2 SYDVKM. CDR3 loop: CASSLSPATGNIQYF. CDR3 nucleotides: TGTGCCAGCAGTTTATCCCCCGCGACAGGAAACATTCAGTACTTC.

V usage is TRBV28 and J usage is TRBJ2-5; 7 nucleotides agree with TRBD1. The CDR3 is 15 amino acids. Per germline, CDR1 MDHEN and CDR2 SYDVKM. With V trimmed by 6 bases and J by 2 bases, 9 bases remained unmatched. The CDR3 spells CASSSDRVPQETQYF. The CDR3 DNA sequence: TGTGCCAGCAGCTCCGACAGGGTCCCACAAGAGACCCAGTACTTC.

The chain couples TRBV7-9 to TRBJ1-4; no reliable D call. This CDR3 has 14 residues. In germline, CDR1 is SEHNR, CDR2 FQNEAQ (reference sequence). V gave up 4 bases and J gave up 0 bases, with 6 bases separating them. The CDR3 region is CASSSISTNEKLFF. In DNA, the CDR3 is TGTGCCAGCAGCTCTATTTCAACTAATGAAAAACTGTTTTTT.